This TCR beta chain came from a study of molecular identifiers for immune sequencing clone quantification. Broader study findings: Clones carrying above 20 RNA copies accounted for over 99% of effector molecules, under 1% in naive cells.

This clonotype was counted many times. Antigen specificity is unknown. Sorting captured naive CD8 T cells as CD8+CD4-CCR7+CD45RA+. CDR3 size: 17 residues. V lost 0 bases and J lost 0, with 12 bases in between. Germline V lookup: CDR1 LGHNA, CDR2 YSLEER. TCRdb ran MiXCR on the PCR reads and lists one entry per CDR3 protein. The sample carries about 640,000 distinct CDR3 sequences, less than 20% recorded once. The chain uses TRBV4-3 and TRBJ2-4; TRBD1 is a possible D gene (6 bases). This TCR came from a human donor in good health. Some libraries in this study had Jurkat cell RNA spiked in. Sequencing was performed on naive CD8+ T cells from blood, with Jurkat cell RNA spiked in. Subset: FACS-sorted CD8+CD4-CCR7+CD45RA+ naive T cells. The CDR3 sequence: CASSQDQTGPAKNIQYF. Here the CDR3 DNA reads TGCGCCAGCAGCCAAGACCAGACAGGACCAGCCAAAAACATTCAGTACTTC.